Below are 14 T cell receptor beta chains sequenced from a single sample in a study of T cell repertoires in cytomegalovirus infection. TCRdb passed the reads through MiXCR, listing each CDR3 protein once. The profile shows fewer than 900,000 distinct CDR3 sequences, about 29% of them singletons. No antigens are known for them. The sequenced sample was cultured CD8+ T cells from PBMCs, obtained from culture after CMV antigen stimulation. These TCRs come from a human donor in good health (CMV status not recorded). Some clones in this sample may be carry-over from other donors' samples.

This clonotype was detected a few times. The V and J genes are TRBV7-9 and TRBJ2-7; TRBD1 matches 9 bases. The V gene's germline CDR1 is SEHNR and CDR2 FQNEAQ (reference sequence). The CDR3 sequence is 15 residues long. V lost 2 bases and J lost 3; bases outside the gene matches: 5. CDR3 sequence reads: CASSLTDRGFYEQYF. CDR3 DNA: TGTGCCAGCAGCTTAACGGACAGGGGTTTCTACGAGCAGTACTTC.

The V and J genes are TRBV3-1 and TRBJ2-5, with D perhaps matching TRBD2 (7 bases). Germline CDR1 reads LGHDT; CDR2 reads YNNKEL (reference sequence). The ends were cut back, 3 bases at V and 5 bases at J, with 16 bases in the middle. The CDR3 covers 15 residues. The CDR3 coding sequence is TGTGCCAGCAGCCACCCGGCGGGGGCCGGGGAGACCCAGTACTTC. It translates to CASSHPAGAGETQYF.

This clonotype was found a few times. The chain's CDR3 is CASSFGPIRNTEAFF. The CDR3 coding sequence is TGTGCCAGCAGTTTCGGGCCTATTAGGAACACTGAAGCTTTCTTT. This chain links TRBV12-3 or TRBV12-4 with TRBJ1-1; the D is unclear. This CDR3 comprises 15 residues. Trimming shortened V by 3 bases and J by 1 base, and 12 bases separated the two germline ends.

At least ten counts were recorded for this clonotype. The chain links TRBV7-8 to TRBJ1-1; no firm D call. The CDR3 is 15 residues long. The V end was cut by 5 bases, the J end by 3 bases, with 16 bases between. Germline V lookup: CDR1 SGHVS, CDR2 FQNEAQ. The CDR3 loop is CASSPVRTTDTEAFF. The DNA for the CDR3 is TGTGCCAGCAGCCCAGTGAGAACCACCGACACTGAAGCTTTCTTT.

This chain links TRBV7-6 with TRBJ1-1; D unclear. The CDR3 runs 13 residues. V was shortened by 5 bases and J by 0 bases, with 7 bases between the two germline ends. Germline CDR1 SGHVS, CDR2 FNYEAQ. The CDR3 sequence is CASSAYMNTEAFF. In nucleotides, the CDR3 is TGTGCCAGCAGCGCCTACATGAACACTGAAGCTTTCTTT.

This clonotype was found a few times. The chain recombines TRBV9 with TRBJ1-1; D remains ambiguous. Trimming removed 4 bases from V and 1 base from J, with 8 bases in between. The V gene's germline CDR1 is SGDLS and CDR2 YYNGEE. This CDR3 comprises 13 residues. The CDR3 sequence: CASSPEENTEAFF. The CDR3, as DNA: TGTGCCAGCAGCCCAGAAGAGAACACTGAAGCTTTCTTT.

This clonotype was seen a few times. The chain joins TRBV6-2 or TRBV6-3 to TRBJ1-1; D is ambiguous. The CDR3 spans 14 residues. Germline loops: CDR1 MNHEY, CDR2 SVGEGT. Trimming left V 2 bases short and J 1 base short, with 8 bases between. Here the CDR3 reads CASSYGEENTEAFF. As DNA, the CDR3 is TGTGCCAGCAGTTACGGGGAAGAGAACACTGAAGCTTTCTTT.

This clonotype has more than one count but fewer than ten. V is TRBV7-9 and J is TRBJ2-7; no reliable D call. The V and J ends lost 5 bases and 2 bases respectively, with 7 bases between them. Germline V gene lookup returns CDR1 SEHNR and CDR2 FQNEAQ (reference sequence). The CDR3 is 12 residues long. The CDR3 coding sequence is TGTGCCAGCAGCGAGACGCCCTACGAGCAGTACTTC. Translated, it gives CASSETPYEQYF.

The DNA of the CDR3 is TGTGCCAGCAGTTATCTGGGAGCCGGCTACACCTTC. Encoded protein: CASSYLGAGYTF. V and J are TRBV6-1 and TRBJ1-2; D remains ambiguous. Trimming shortened V by 5 bases and J by 8 bases, and 12 bases separated the two germline ends. From germline, CDR1 is MNHNS and CDR2 SASEGT. This CDR3 is built from 12 residues.

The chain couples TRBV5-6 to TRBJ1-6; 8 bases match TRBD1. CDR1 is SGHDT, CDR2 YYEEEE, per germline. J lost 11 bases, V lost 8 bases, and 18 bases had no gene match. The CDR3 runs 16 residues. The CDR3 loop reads CARIRRTDRAGTPLHF. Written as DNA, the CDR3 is TGTGCCAGAATCAGAAGAACGGACAGGGCCGGGACACCCCTCCACTTT.

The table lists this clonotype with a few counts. CDR3 in DNA: TGTGCCAGCACCGTCAAAATGGGTTTAGGGGCGGATGGCTACACCTTC. This gives the protein CASTVKMGLGADGYTF. This chain uses TRBV6-8 with TRBJ1-2; perhaps TRBD1 as D (5 bases). Trimming took 7 bases from V and 6 from J, leaving 24 bases between them. Germline CDR1 and CDR2: MNHGY and SAAAGT. This CDR3 is 16 amino acids long.

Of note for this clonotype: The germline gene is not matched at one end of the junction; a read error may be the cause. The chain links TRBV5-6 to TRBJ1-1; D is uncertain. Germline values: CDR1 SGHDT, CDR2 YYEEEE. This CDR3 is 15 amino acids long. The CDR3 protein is CASRLVRQGNTEAFF. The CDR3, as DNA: TGTGCCAGCCGCTTGGTAAGACAAGGGAACACTGAAGCTTTCTTT.

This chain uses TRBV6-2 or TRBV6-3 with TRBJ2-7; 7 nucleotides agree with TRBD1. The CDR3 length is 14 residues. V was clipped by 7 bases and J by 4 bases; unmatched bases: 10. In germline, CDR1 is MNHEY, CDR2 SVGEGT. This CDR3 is CASNYRGRLYEQYF. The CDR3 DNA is TGTGCCAGCAACTACAGGGGTCGCCTTTACGAGCAGTACTTC.

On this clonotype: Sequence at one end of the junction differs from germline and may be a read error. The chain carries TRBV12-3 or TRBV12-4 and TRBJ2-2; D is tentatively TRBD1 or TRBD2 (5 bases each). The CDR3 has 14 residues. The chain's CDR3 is CASSYWQGTGELSF. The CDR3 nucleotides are TGTGCCAGCAGTTATTGGCAGGGCACCGGGGAGCTGTCTTTT.